The following is a T cell receptor beta chain sequence with its context. Using immunoSEQ multiplex PCR, the repertoire was profiled, and TCRdb retains in-frame clones only, with some absent. Among 28,000 or so clones listed, under 85% were seen once. The data were taken from a study of blood T cell repertoires in COVID-19. Germline V gene data show CDR1 as LGHNA and CDR2 as YNFKEQ. Trimming left V 4 bases short and J 7 bases short, with 19 bases between. The CDR3 length is 16 residues. The TCR was taken from a man aged 65 to 85 with acute or convalescent COVID-19. The chain combines TRBV4-2 with TRBJ1-4, with no clear D. Material: peripheral blood. CDR3 sequence: CASSPPFRGRTEKLFF. DNA for the CDR3: TGTGCCAGCAGCCCACCTTTTCGGGGAAGGACTGAAAAACTGTTTTTT.